The clone carrying this TCR beta chain has a handful of counts. Its antigen remains unknown. The record originates from a study of OX40 agonist ivuxolimab in advanced cancers. Study results and caveats: Among the least clonally expanded were partial responders at 0.1-3.0 mg/kg.

Using immunoSEQ multiplex PCR, the repertoire was profiled, and TCRdb retains in-frame clones only, with some absent. The sample contains fewer than 70,000 clones, more than 75% of which appear only once. Trimming left V 5 bases short and J 4 bases short, with 11 bases between. The CDR3 runs 13 residues. The germline V gene encodes CDR1 SEHNR and CDR2 FQNEAQ (reference sequence). The receptor comes from an adult with an advanced solid tumor such as melanoma, head and neck, liver or kidney cancer. The chain has TRBV7-9 and TRBJ1-1; no firm D call. The material sequenced was CD4+ or CD8+ T cells sorted from blood, taken in a trial of the OX40 agonist ivuxolimab. CDR3 protein: CASSPWETTEAFF. CDR3 in DNA: TGTGCCAGCAGCCCGTGGGAGACCACTGAAGCTTTCTTT.